This T cell receptor (beta chain) was found in a study of shared clonotypes between healthy human individuals. Background on the study: The study drew on a couple of women and a few men aged 18 to 49 as donors.

Across several immunoSEQ plates, the genomic DNA of each subset was split evenly. Libraries were prepared by immunoSEQ multiplex PCR; TCRdb keeps only in-frame clonotypes and omits some of them. The sample contains about 680,000 clones, just over 90% of which appear only once. This clone was observed once. CDR1 MDHEN and CDR2 SYDVKM come from the germline V gene. The CDR3 is made up of 13 amino acids. V was pared by 6 bases and J by 0 bases, with 8 bases between. Naive CD8 cells lacked CD45RO, underwent positive selection for CCR7 and left out terminally differentiated effector memory CD45RA+ cells. There were only Caucasian adults among the donors, and all lived in Nashville, Tennessee.

Sequenced: naive CD8+ T cells sorted from blood. The sequence came from a man aged 25 to 40 in good health. This chain uses TRBV28 with TRBJ1-1, with D unclear. This CDR3 is CASRPGMNTEAFF. In DNA form, the CDR3 reads TGTGCCAGCAGGCCCGGGATGAACACTGAAGCTTTCTTT.